Each of the 32 T cell receptor beta chains below was sequenced from the same sample in a study of shared clonotypes between healthy human individuals. This table comes from immunoSEQ multiplex PCR, and its TCRdb copy is limited to in-frame clones, with some not included. The data show roughly 2.5 million clones, with 90% to 95% seen just once and 0.14% held by the top ten. Sequencing was done on a sample of naive CD4+ T cells sorted from blood. Subset in this sample: CD45RA+ positively selected. The receptor set was obtained from a man aged 18 to 29 in good health.

The chain links TRBV9 to TRBJ2-1; D is unresolved. CDR3 length: 15 amino acids. The V gene lost 3 bases and the J gene lost 0 bases, with 10 bases spanning the gap. Germline V CDR1 and CDR2: SGDLS, YYNGEE. CDR3 in amino acids: CASSASASSYNEQFF. The DNA of the CDR3 is TGTGCCAGCAGCGCGAGCGCGAGCTCCTACAATGAGCAGTTCTTC.

V is TRBV7-9 and J is TRBJ1-6; the D is unclear. V was shortened by 1 base and J by 6 bases, with 13 bases between the two germline ends. There are 16 residues in the CDR3. Per germline, CDR1 SEHNR and CDR2 FQNEAQ (reference sequence). CDR3 DNA: TGTGCCAGCAGCTTAGTAGGGATCGTGGGTAATTCACCCCTCCACTTT. Translating it yields CASSLVGIVGNSPLHF.

The chain has TRBV7-2 and TRBJ1-1; D gene ambiguous. This CDR3 region has 13 residues. The V gene lost 3 bases and the J gene lost 4 bases, with 9 bases spanning the gap. CDR1 and CDR2 (germline): SGHTA, FQGNSA. The CDR3 region has the DNA TGTGCCAGCAGCTTGTCTGGACTCACTGAAGCTTTCTTT. Amino acids: CASSLSGLTEAFF.

The count of this clone is one. The rearrangement links TRBV6-1 to TRBJ1-3; a possible D gene is TRBD1 (6 bases). V was clipped by 6 bases and J by 0 bases, with 12 bases between them. The CDR3 covers 15 residues. The germline V gene has CDR1 MNHNS and CDR2 SASEGT. In nucleotides, the CDR3 is TGTGCCAGCAGGAGGTGGGGGGCCTCTGGAAACACCATATATTTT. This encodes CASRRWGASGNTIYF.

The chain recombines TRBV23-1 with TRBJ2-1; TRBD1 matches 9 bases. TRBV23-1 is labeled an ORF, and its function is uncertain. The CDR3 sequence is 17 residues long. The V and J ends lost 2 bases and 7 bases, in that order; junction bases with no gene match: 12. The CDR3 DNA is TGCGCCAGCAGTCAACCCATTGGACAGGGGATCGGTAATGAGCAGTTCTTC. Protein: CASSQPIGQGIGNEQFF.

This chain uses TRBV5-1 with TRBJ1-6; 9 nucleotides line up with TRBD1. Germline loops: CDR1 SGHRS, CDR2 YFSETQ. CDR3 length: 14 amino acids. V was clipped by 9 bases and J by 7 bases; unmatched bases: 8. Written as DNA, the CDR3 is TGCGCCACCTCCACCACAGGGGGCAATTCACCCCTCCACTTT. Residues: CATSTTGGNSPLHF.

This chain links TRBV18 with TRBJ2-2; TRBD1 matches at 8 bases. V trimming: 0 bases; J trimming: 1 base; junction bases outside the gene matches: 4. This CDR3 has 17 residues. Germline loops: CDR1 KGHSH, CDR2 LQKENI. The CDR3 DNA reads as TGTGCCAGCTCACCACCGTCAGGGGGCGGGAACACCGGGGAGCTGTTTTTT. It yields the protein CASSPPSGGGNTGELFF.

In DNA, the CDR3 is TGTGCCAGTAGTAGGACAGACGGTCTGGGCGAGCAGTACTTC. Amino acids: CASSRTDGLGEQYF. The chain combines TRBV19 with TRBJ2-7; TRBD1 might be the D (6 bases). Germline values: CDR1 LNHDA, CDR2 SQIVND (reference sequence). V was clipped by 4 bases and J by 6 bases, with 16 bases between them. The CDR3 is made up of 14 amino acids.

The rearrangement links TRBV12-5 to TRBJ2-6, with D possibly matching TRBD2 (6 bases). The CDR3 has 17 residues. Trimming took 4 bases from V and 4 from J, leaving 17 bases between them. Germline V gene lookup returns CDR1 LGHNT and CDR2 FRNRAP. CDR3 sequence reads: CASGSSGGGTGANVLTF. For the CDR3, the DNA is TGTGCTAGTGGTTCGTCCGGGGGTGGTACGGGGGCCAACGTCCTGACTTTC.

This rearrangement joins TRBV30 to TRBJ2-6; possible D gene TRBD1, 6 bases. Trimming cost V 2 bases and J 0 bases, with 20 bases left between them. The CDR3 has 19 amino acids. CDR1 is GTSNPN, CDR2 SVGIG, per germline (reference sequence). The CDR3, as DNA: TGTGCCTGGAGTCTTTATTCCGGGACAAGCAACTCTGGGGCCAACGTCCTGACTTTC. As protein: CAWSLYSGTSNSGANVLTF.

V usage is TRBV6-1 and J usage is TRBJ2-7; TRBD2 matches at 8 bases. The CDR3 totals 15 residues. V shed 2 bases and J 4 bases; nucleotides not matched to a gene: 7. Germline V lookup: CDR1 MNHNS, CDR2 SASEGT. CDR3 region: CASSELSGSRYEQYF. CDR3 nucleotide sequence: TGTGCCAGCAGTGAACTAAGCGGGAGTAGGTACGAGCAGTACTTC.

V gene TRBV6-1 combines with J gene TRBJ1-1; TRBD1 is a possible D gene (5 bases). CDR1 is MNHNS, CDR2 SASEGT, per germline. The CDR3 is made up of 14 amino acids. V was pared by 1 base and J by 2 bases, with 8 bases between. This CDR3 reads CASSEDRINTEAFF. The CDR3 nucleotides read TGTGCCAGCAGTGAAGACAGGATTAACACTGAAGCTTTCTTT.

The chain recombines TRBV6-1 with TRBJ2-3; no clear D. This CDR3 spans 12 amino acids. Germline-derived CDR1 and CDR2 are MNHNS and SASEGT. V was pared by 6 bases and J by 5 bases, with 9 bases between. CDR3 loop: CASSLGIDTQYF. The CDR3 region has the DNA TGTGCCAGCAGCCTCGGAATAGATACGCAGTATTTT.

CDR3 protein: CASSYSTGHWQETQYF. Here the CDR3 DNA reads TGTGCCAGCAGTTACTCGACAGGACACTGGCAAGAGACCCAGTACTTC. This chain links TRBV6-5 with TRBJ2-5, with D perhaps matching TRBD1 (6 bases). The V end was cut by 0 bases, the J end by 2 bases, with 13 bases between. The CDR3 spans 16 residues. Germline CDR1 MNHEY, CDR2 SVGAGI.

The chain uses TRBV5-6 and TRBJ1-6; 8 nucleotides agree with TRBD1. The CDR3 sequence is 14 residues long. The trim removed 4 bases at V and 10 bases at J, leaving 7 bases unmatched. CDR1 is SGHDT and CDR2 is YYEEEE in the germline V gene. This CDR3 reads CASSPDRAFSPLHF. DNA of the CDR3: TGTGCCAGCAGCCCGGACAGGGCTTTCTCACCCCTCCACTTT.

This rearrangement joins TRBV28 to TRBJ2-7; D possibly matches TRBD1 or TRBD2 (6 bases each). The CDR3 spans 14 residues. Deletions cut 7 bases from V and 4 bases from J, with 17 bases between. Germline V lookup: CDR1 MDHEN, CDR2 SYDVKM. CDR3 bases: TGTGCCAGCACCTTACGGGGGCAGACGTACGAGCAGTACTTC. This translates into CASTLRGQTYEQYF.

The genes are TRBV5-1 and TRBJ2-1; TRBD1 agrees at 8 bases. The CDR3 has 15 residues. The trim removed 0 bases at V and 7 bases at J, leaving 6 bases unmatched. Germline assignment: CDR1 SGHRS and CDR2 YFSETQ. CDR3 DNA sequence: TGCGCCAGCAGCTTGGGGACAGGGAAAGGGAATGAGCAGTTCTTC. Protein product: CASSLGTGKGNEQFF.

The chain is built from TRBV6-1 and TRBJ2-1; TRBD2 matches at 8 bases. With V trimmed by 5 bases and J by 3 bases, 6 bases remained unmatched. Germline V gene data show CDR1 as MNHNS and CDR2 as SASEGT. The length of the CDR3 is 15 residues. The CDR3 loop is CASSPRGGYYNEQFF. The CDR3, as DNA: TGTGCCAGCAGTCCTCGGGGGGGTTACTACAATGAGCAGTTCTTC.

The gene calls are TRBV6-5 and TRBJ1-1, with D hard to call. The germline gives CDR1 MNHEY, CDR2 SVGAGI. The CDR3 has 13 residues. Trimming took 2 bases from V and 0 from J, leaving 4 bases between them. CDR3 DNA sequence: TGTGCCAGCAGTTACGAGATGAACACTGAAGCTTTCTTT. This sequence encodes CASSYEMNTEAFF.

V usage is TRBV6-1 and J usage is TRBJ1-5; D unresolved. V gave up 8 bases and J gave up 0 bases, with 8 bases separating them. Germline loops: CDR1 MNHNS, CDR2 SASEGT. The CDR3 length is 13 residues. For the CDR3, the DNA is TGTGCCAGCGGATTATATAGCAATCAGCCCCAGCATTTT. Its translation: CASGLYSNQPQHF.

The CDR3 region has the DNA TGTGCCAGCAGGATGGGCGGGGGACCCCCCTACGAGCAGTACTTC. Its translation is CASRMGGGPPYEQYF. This chain joins TRBV25-1 and TRBJ2-7, with TRBD2 identical over 7 bases. The CDR3 sequence is 15 residues long. V lost 6 bases to trimming and J lost 2 bases; unmatched junction nucleotides: 10. The germline gives CDR1 MGHDK, CDR2 SYGVNS.

The rearrangement links TRBV6-6 to TRBJ2-5, with D unclear. The CDR3 length is 11 residues. V dropped 6 bases and J dropped 5 bases, with 7 bases sitting between them. The germline CDR1 and CDR2 sequences are MNHNY and SVGAGI (reference sequence). CDR3 nucleotide sequence: TGTGCCAGCAGAACCTGGGAGACCCAGTACTTC. The encoded protein is CASRTWETQYF.

The rearrangement uses TRBV30 and TRBJ2-7; 7 bases align to TRBD1. This CDR3 contains 13 residues. V dropped 2 bases and J dropped 1; count of bases not matched to a gene: 2. Germline CDR1 GTSNPN, CDR2 SVGIG (reference sequence). CDR3 sequence: CAWSLQGSYEQYF. The DNA for the CDR3 is TGTGCCTGGAGTCTACAGGGGTCCTACGAGCAGTACTTC.

This clone was counted once. The rearrangement joins TRBV6-5 to TRBJ2-3; D is perhaps TRBD1 or TRBD2 (5 bases each). Germline CDR1 reads MNHEY; CDR2 reads SVGAGI. CDR3 length equals 16 residues. Trimming pared 4 bases from V and 10 bases from J, leaving 24 bases between. The CDR3 DNA sequence: TGTGCCAGCAGTTTTACGGGGCTTCAGGACACACGGGCGCAGTATTTT. This sequence encodes CASSFTGLQDTRAQYF.

V usage is TRBV7-9 and J usage is TRBJ1-2, with TRBD1 identical over 7 bases. From germline, CDR1 is SEHNR and CDR2 FQNEAQ (reference sequence). V gave up 0 bases and J gave up 4 bases; unmatched junction bases: 2. The CDR3 is 14 amino acids. The CDR3 is CASSLADRFYGYTF. DNA of the CDR3: TGTGCCAGCAGCTTAGCGGACAGGTTCTATGGCTACACCTTC.

The chain recombines TRBV7-9 with TRBJ2-2; 9 bases align to TRBD1. Germline V gene sequence: CDR1 SEHNR, CDR2 FQNEAQ (reference sequence). CDR3 length equals 13 residues. J gave up 4 bases and V 8 bases, and 2 bases lay outside the gene matches. CDR3 sequence reads: CASLQGATGELFF. CDR3 bases: TGTGCCAGCCTACAGGGGGCCACCGGGGAGCTGTTTTTT.

The genes are TRBV29-1 and TRBJ2-3; TRBD2 matches at 10 bases. The V and J ends lost 4 bases and 1 base, in that order; junction bases with no gene match: 11. This CDR3 is built from 17 residues. CDR1 SQVTM and CDR2 ANQGSEA come from the germline V gene. CDR3 protein: CSVAASGSFRRTDTQYF. As DNA, the CDR3 is TGCAGCGTTGCGGCTAGCGGGAGTTTCAGGCGCACAGATACGCAGTATTTT.

This chain joins TRBV6-4 and TRBJ2-1, with 13 bases aligning to TRBD2. There are 15 residues in the CDR3. Germline lookup yields CDR1 MRHNA and CDR2 SNTAGT. V shed 4 bases and J 6 bases; nucleotides not matched to a gene: 3. The CDR3 nucleotides are TGTGCCAGCAGTGCTGGGACTAGCGGGGCCAATGAGCAGTTCTTC. Its protein product is CASSAGTSGANEQFF.

The genes are TRBV6-5 and TRBJ2-7, with D hard to call. With 6 bases removed from V and 5 bases from J, the gap between germline ends came to 14 bases. The germline CDR1 and CDR2 sequences are MNHEY and SVGAGI. The CDR3 covers 13 residues. CDR3 nucleotide sequence: TGTGCCAGCAGCTCGGTTACGGTCCACGAGCAGTACTTC. It specifies CASSSVTVHEQYF.

This rearrangement joins TRBV6-5 to TRBJ2-3; 7 nucleotides align to TRBD1. Looked up from germline, CDR1 is MNHEY and CDR2 is SVGAGI. The ends lost 1 base at V and 6 bases at J; junction bases unmatched: 7. This CDR3 is built from 15 residues. CDR3 in amino acids: CASSYYGTVTDTQYF. In DNA, the CDR3 is TGTGCCAGCAGTTACTATGGGACAGTTACCGATACGCAGTATTTT.

V gene TRBV19 combines with J gene TRBJ2-7; weak D call: TRBD2 (6 bases). Germline V gives CDR1 LNHDA, CDR2 SQIVND (reference sequence). The CDR3 is 15 amino acids. V lost 2 bases, J lost 7 bases, and 18 bases lay in between. CDR3 in DNA: TGTGCCAGTAGTATATCGGCGGGACCAGGGAAAGAGCAGTACTTC. Translated: CASSISAGPGKEQYF. Filled out from reference TRBV19 and TRBJ2-7, the complete variable domain reads DGGITQSPKYLFRKEGQNVTLSCEQNLNHDAMYWYRQDPGQGLRLIYYSQIVNDFQKGDIAEGYSVSREKKESFPLTVTSAQKNPTAFYLCASSISAGPGKEQYFGPGTRLTVT.

The V and J genes are TRBV15 and TRBJ2-3; 7 nucleotides match TRBD2. V lost 2 bases and J lost 6; bases outside the gene matches: 11. CDR3 size: 16 residues. Germline assignment: CDR1 LNHNV and CDR2 YYDKDF (reference sequence). In DNA form, the CDR3 reads TGTGCCACCAGCAGAAGAGCGGGAATCCGCCCGGATACGCAGTATTTT. As protein: CATSRRAGIRPDTQYF.